This TCR beta chain was captured by sequencing in a study of shared clonotypes between healthy human individuals. Whole-study findings and limits: Non-shared clonotypes showed lower generation probabilities than clonotypes common to all four donors.

CD4+ cell separation produced CD45RA+ naive and CD45RA-negative memory subsets. The germline CDR1 and CDR2 sequences are MDHEN and SYDVKM. This CDR3 comprises 13 residues. Trimming stripped 0 bases from V and 7 bases from J, with 9 bases between. In the case of this clone: Its cognate antigen is unknown.

Every subset had its genomic DNA shared out evenly among several immunoSEQ plates. In the authors' methods: ImmunoSEQ junction-only sequences lacked quality scores, so their filtering differed. Here immunoSEQ multiplex PCR was the method, and the copy in TCRdb shows in-frame clones only, minus some. V, J and clone size reflect that table, while D and trimming were determined from the DNA. The sample carries about 2,500,000 clones, about 92% recorded once. Sequenced input: naive CD4+ T cells sorted from blood. The subset: CD45RA+ positively selected. V and J are TRBV28 and TRBJ1-2, with D unclear. The sequence was collected from a man aged 18 to 29 in good health. CDR3: CASSLWGTSGYTF. CDR3 bases: TGTGCCAGCAGTTTATGGGGAACAAGTGGCTACACCTTC.